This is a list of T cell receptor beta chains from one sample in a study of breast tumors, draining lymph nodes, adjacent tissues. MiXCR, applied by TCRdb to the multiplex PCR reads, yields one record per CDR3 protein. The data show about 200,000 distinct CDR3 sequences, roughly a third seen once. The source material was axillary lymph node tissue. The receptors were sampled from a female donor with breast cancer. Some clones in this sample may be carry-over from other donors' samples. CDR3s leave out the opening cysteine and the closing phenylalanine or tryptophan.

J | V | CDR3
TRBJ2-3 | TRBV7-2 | ASSLLGGGNTDTQY
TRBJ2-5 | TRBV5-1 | ASGGRDQETQY
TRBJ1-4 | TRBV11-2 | ASSSGFGVGKLF
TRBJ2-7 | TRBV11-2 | ASSLVGTSGRAYEQY
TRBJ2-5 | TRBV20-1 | SARVNRGHETQY
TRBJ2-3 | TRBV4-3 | ASSLDSGLGSEQY
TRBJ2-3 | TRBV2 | ASSEKGEGTDTQY
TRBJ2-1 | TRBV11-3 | ASSHRREVNEQF
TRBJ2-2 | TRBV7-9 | ASSPTWDTDHSTGELF
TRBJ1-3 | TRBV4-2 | ASSQRGEPGNTIY
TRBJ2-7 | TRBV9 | ASSGGTSGSYEQY
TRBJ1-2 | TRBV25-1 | ASKGQPSNYGYT
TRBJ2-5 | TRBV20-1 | SPRRTSGGASQETQY
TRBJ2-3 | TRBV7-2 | ASSLVASGGRTDTQY
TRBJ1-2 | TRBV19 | ASSIGGQTGYGYT
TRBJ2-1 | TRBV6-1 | ASSHYRGPSYNEQF
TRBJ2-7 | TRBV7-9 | ASSVEVPGLAINEQY
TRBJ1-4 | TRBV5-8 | ASSPGPTATNEKLF
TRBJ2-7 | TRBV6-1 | ASRPDYEQY
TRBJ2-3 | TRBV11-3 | ASRPGREATDTQY
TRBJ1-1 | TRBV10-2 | ASTQNTEAF
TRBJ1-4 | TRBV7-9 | ASSPPGTANEKLF
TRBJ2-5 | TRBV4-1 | ASSQGQGRQETQY
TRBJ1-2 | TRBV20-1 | SARHPTALGGGYT
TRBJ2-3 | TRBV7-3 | ASSPTGTSGRSPDTQY
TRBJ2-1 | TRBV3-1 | ASSRNRAEQF
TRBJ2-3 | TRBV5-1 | ASSRQGEGADTQY
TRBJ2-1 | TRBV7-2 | ASSLEGLSYNEQF
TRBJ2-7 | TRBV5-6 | ASSYDRGRVTHEQY